The 29 T cell receptor beta chains reported below all come from one sample, sequenced in a study of T cells after yellow fever vaccination. Each CDR3 protein gets one entry after TCRdb re-called the 5' RACE reads with MiXCR. This sample has about 210,000 distinct CDR3 sequences, with 3% to 4% found just once. The sample was CD4+ T cells sorted from PBMCs, taken 10 days after the yellow fever booster vaccination. These receptors all come from a man aged 18 to 29 who received the YFV17D yellow fever vaccine.

The table lists this clonotype with many counts. The rearrangement joins TRBV6-5 to TRBJ2-7; D is possibly TRBD1 (6 bases). Trimming took 6 bases from V and 3 from J, leaving 12 bases between them. The CDR3 contains 13 residues. Germline assignment: CDR1 MNHEY and CDR2 SVGAGI. The DNA of the CDR3 is TGTGCCAGCAGGAGACCAGGGGACTACGAGCAGTACGTC. This encodes CASRRPGDYEQYV.

This clonotype has at least ten counts. This chain connects TRBV7-6 to TRBJ2-3; 7 bases map to TRBD1. The germline CDR1 and CDR2 sequences are SGHVS and FNYEAQ. The CDR3 runs to 15 residues. J gave up 5 bases and V 5 bases, and 10 bases lay outside the gene matches. This chain's CDR3 is CASSLDTGAGDTQYF. For the CDR3, the DNA is TGTGCCAGCAGCCTAGATACAGGGGCTGGAGATACGCAGTATTTT.

This clonotype was detected many times. The genes are TRBV2 and TRBJ2-5, with D tentatively TRBD1 (6 bases). With 7 bases removed from V and 4 bases from J, the gap between germline ends came to 16 bases. Germline loops: CDR1 SNHLY, CDR2 FYNNEI. The CDR3 consists of 14 residues. The chain's CDR3 is CASMDSSPRETQYF. CDR3 nucleotide sequence: TGTGCCAGCATGGACAGCTCCCCTAGAGAGACCCAGTACTTC.

This clonotype has at least ten counts. The genes are TRBV29-1 and TRBJ2-4; perhaps TRBD2 as D (5 bases). Germline V gene sequence: CDR1 SQVTM, CDR2 ANQGSEA. The CDR3 spans 14 residues. V shed 6 bases and J shed 3 bases, with 15 bases lying between them. The CDR3 is CSVSTGNIKNIQYF. CDR3 DNA: TGCAGCGTCTCGACCGGGAACATCAAAAACATTCAGTACTTC. Combining the CDR3 with reference TRBV29-1 and TRBJ2-4 gives the whole variable domain SAVISQKPSRDICQRGTSLTIQCQVDSQVTMMFWYRQQPGQSLTLIATANQGSEATYESGFVIDKFPISRPNLTFSTLTVSNMSPEDSSIYLCSVSTGNIKNIQYFGAGTRLSVL.

This clonotype was picked up one time. The chain joins TRBV7-9 to TRBJ1-5, with no clear D. The CDR3 loop spans 14 amino acids. The germline V gene has CDR1 SEHNR and CDR2 FQNEAQ (reference sequence). Trimming removed 1 base from V and 3 bases from J, with 7 bases in between. DNA for the CDR3: TGTGCCAGCAGCTTAGACAGCAACAATCAGCCCCAGCATTTT. Its translation: CASSLDSNNQPQHF.

The chain has TRBV7-2 and TRBJ1-5; the match to TRBD1 covers 8 bases. The CDR3 has 16 amino acids. The germline V gene encodes CDR1 SGHTA and CDR2 FQGNSA. J was trimmed by 4 bases and V by 1 base; bases with no gene match: 6. CDR3 bases: TGTGCCAGCAGCTTAGAAGGGACAGGTGGAAATCAGCCCCAGCATTTT. Residues: CASSLEGTGGNQPQHF.

The chain is built from TRBV3-1 and TRBJ1-1; TRBD1 matches at 8 bases. The CDR3 consists of 13 residues. CDR1 is LGHDT and CDR2 is YNNKEL in the germline V gene (reference sequence). The trim removed 3 bases at V and 6 bases at J, leaving 3 bases unmatched. The CDR3, as DNA: TGTGCCAGCAGCCAGCAGGGGGCCCCTGAAGCTTTCTTT. Translating it yields CASSQQGAPEAFF.

This clonotype has just a few counts. This chain joins TRBV7-2 and TRBJ2-5; D call uncertain. V gave up 3 bases and J gave up 5 bases, with 13 bases separating them. This CDR3 is built from 14 residues. In germline, CDR1 is SGHTA, CDR2 FQGNSA. The CDR3 nucleotides read TGTGCCAGCAGCTTTCAAGGATCCGGGGAGACCCAGTACTTC. Residues: CASSFQGSGETQYF.

Ten or more counts support this clonotype. The CDR3 loop reads CASSQDPTINQPQHF. DNA of the CDR3: TGCGCCAGCAGCCAAGATCCCACGATCAATCAGCCCCAGCATTTT. This chain links TRBV4-3 with TRBJ1-5; D unclear. Trimming took 0 bases from V and 3 from J, leaving 9 bases between them. The CDR3 length is 15 residues. The germline V gene encodes CDR1 LGHNA and CDR2 YSLEER.

This clonotype was observed a handful of times. The chain couples TRBV27 to TRBJ1-2, with 8 bases matching TRBD1. CDR1 and CDR2 (germline): MNHEY, SMNVEV (reference sequence). The CDR3 is 13 amino acids. V was pared by 3 bases and J by 10 bases, with 7 bases of the junction left unmatched. This CDR3 is CASSFRDRRDYTF. The CDR3 DNA follows: TGTGCCAGCAGTTTTCGGGACAGGCGGGACTACACCTTC.

This clonotype was picked up many times. The V gene is TRBV4-3, the J gene TRBJ2-1; no definite D call. CDR3 size: 15 residues. CDR1 LGHNA and CDR2 YSLEER come from the germline V gene. The germline V and J ends were trimmed by 1 base and 6 bases, with 13 bases remaining between them. CDR3 sequence: CASSQVSKPLNEQFF. CDR3 nucleotide sequence: TGCGCCAGCAGCCAAGTTTCTAAACCTCTCAATGAGCAGTTCTTC.

This clonotype was detected only a few times. This rearrangement joins TRBV24-1 to TRBJ2-1; the D is unclear. Trimming stripped 9 bases from V and 9 bases from J, with 11 bases between. There are 11 residues in the CDR3. Looked up from germline, CDR1 is KGHDR and CDR2 is SFDVKD. The CDR3 is CATGTWSEQFF. The DNA for the CDR3 is TGTGCCACCGGCACCTGGTCTGAGCAGTTCTTC.

Of note for this clonotype: An end of the junction does not agree with germline; a read error may underlie this. The chain is built from TRBV7-2 and TRBJ2-2; 14 bases line up with TRBD2. Per germline, CDR1 SGHTA and CDR2 FQGNSA. This CDR3 has 19 amino acids. Written as DNA, the CDR3 is TGTGCCAGCAGCTTACCTTTGGGACTAGCGGGGGCGAACACCGGGGAGCTGATTTTT. This sequence encodes CASSLPLGLAGANTGELIF.

This clonotype was found many times. The chain combines TRBV7-9 with TRBJ2-1; 9 bases fit TRBD2. J lost 7 bases, V lost 3 bases, and 7 bases had no gene match. From germline, CDR1 is SEHNR and CDR2 FQNEAQ (reference sequence). The CDR3 covers 15 residues. For the CDR3, the DNA is TGTGCCAGCAGCTTGACGCCTAGCGGGGTAAATGAGCAGTTCTTC. This codes for CASSLTPSGVNEQFF. Full variable domain (missing parts from reference TRBV7-9 and TRBJ2-1): DTGVSQNPRHKITKRGQNVTFRCDPISEHNRLYWYRQTLGQGPEFLTYFQNEAQLEKSRLLSDRFSAERPKGSFSTLEIQRTEQGDSAMYLCASSLTPSGVNEQFFGPGTRLTVL.

The table lists this clonotype with many counts. The J gene is TRBJ2-6, the V gene TRBV5-1; D gene uncertain. The length of the CDR3 is 14 residues. The germline V gene encodes CDR1 SGHRS and CDR2 YFSETQ. Trimming pared 0 bases from V and 2 bases from J, leaving 3 bases between. CDR3 sequence: CASSLEAGANVLTF. The CDR3 DNA sequence: TGCGCCAGCAGCTTGGAAGCTGGGGCCAACGTCCTGACTTTC.

This clonotype occurred a few times. The V call is TRBV4-1, the J call TRBJ2-1; 11 nucleotides match TRBD2. V trimming: 7 bases; J trimming: 4 bases; junction bases outside the gene matches: 3. Germline CDR1 reads MGHRA; CDR2 reads YSYEKL. This CDR3 contains 14 residues. The CDR3 loop is CASTLAGGYNEQFF. The DNA for the CDR3 is TGCGCCAGCACCCTAGCGGGGGGATACAATGAGCAGTTCTTC.

V usage is TRBV28 and J usage is TRBJ1-4; TRBD1 aligns across 7 bases. Germline CDR1 reads MDHEN; CDR2 reads SYDVKM. The CDR3 is 13 amino acids. V lost 4 bases and J lost 8; bases outside the gene matches: 4. In nucleotides, the CDR3 is TGTGCCAGCAGTTCCGGGACAGAGGAAAAACTGTTTTTT. Residues: CASSSGTEEKLFF.

This clonotype occurred many times. The genes are TRBV12-3 or TRBV12-4 and TRBJ2-3; a possible D gene is TRBD2 (6 bases). V was shortened by 3 bases and J by 4 bases, with 14 bases between the two germline ends. This CDR3 region has 15 residues. The CDR3 reads CASSFWGGAADTQYF. The CDR3 DNA is TGTGCCAGCAGTTTCTGGGGCGGGGCTGCAGATACGCAGTATTTT.

This clonotype was observed many times. The chain employs TRBV12-3 or TRBV12-4 and TRBJ2-1; D is ambiguous. Trimming stripped 5 bases from V and 10 bases from J, with 12 bases between. This CDR3 spans 12 amino acids. CDR3 DNA: TGTGCCAGCAGTACCCGGACCGGCGAGCAGTTCTTC. Residues: CASSTRTGEQFF.

This clonotype came up a few times. The V gene is TRBV14, the J gene TRBJ2-3, with D perhaps matching TRBD1 (6 bases). V was shortened by 3 bases and J by 2 bases, with 12 bases between the two germline ends. This CDR3 is 15 amino acids long. Germline CDR1 SGHDN, CDR2 FVKESK. In nucleotides, the CDR3 is TGTGCCAGCAGCCAGGTACAGGGTCCCACAGATACGCAGTATTTT. It encodes CASSQVQGPTDTQYF.

The sample holds many counts of this clonotype. The CDR3 protein is CASRPDGENSPLHF. The CDR3 bases are TGTGCCAGCAGACCGGACGGGGAGAATTCACCCCTCCACTTT. The genes are TRBV12-3 or TRBV12-4 and TRBJ1-6, with D unresolved. Trimming took off 6 bases at V and 7 bases at J, with 13 bases between the two ends. This CDR3 has 14 amino acids.

CDR3 in DNA: TGCGCCAGCAGCTCGGACAGGGGATACATTCAGTACTTC. Translating gives CASSSDRGYIQYF. The rearrangement joins TRBV5-1 to TRBJ2-4, with 9 bases matching TRBD1. V lost 3 bases to trimming and J lost 8 bases; unmatched junction nucleotides: 3. The CDR3 extends over 13 amino acids. CDR1 SGHRS and CDR2 YFSETQ come from the germline V gene.

The table lists this clonotype with many counts. This chain connects TRBV5-1 to TRBJ2-1; 8 nucleotides align to TRBD2. The CDR3 runs 15 residues. J was trimmed by 7 bases and V by 5 bases; bases with no gene match: 11. The germline V gene encodes CDR1 SGHRS and CDR2 YFSETQ. CDR3 bases: TGCGCCAGCAGGGTTAGCGGGACCATTAGGAATGAGCAGTTCTTC. Translated, it gives CASRVSGTIRNEQFF. Variable domain in full (rest from reference TRBV5-1 and TRBJ2-1): KAGVTQTPRYLIKTRGQQVTLSCSPISGHRSVSWYQQTPGQGLQFLFEYFSETQRNKGNFPGRFSGRQFSNSRSEMNVSTLELGDSALYLCASRVSGTIRNEQFFGPGTRLTVL.

This sequence joins TRBV10-3 and TRBJ1-2, with D perhaps TRBD1 (5 bases). The CDR3 has 16 amino acids. Deletions cut 5 bases from V and 3 bases from J, with 19 bases between. Germline V lookup: CDR1 ENHRY, CDR2 SYGVKD. In DNA form, the CDR3 reads TGTGCCATCAGTAAATCTCTCCGGGACCCCTACTATGGCTACACCTTC. It translates to CAISKSLRDPYYGYTF.

The chain links TRBV6-1 to TRBJ2-2; 8 nucleotides line up with TRBD1. CDR1 is MNHNS and CDR2 is SASEGT in the germline V gene. This CDR3 has 16 residues. Germline trimming cut 2 bases from V and 4 bases from J; bases unmatched to any gene: 6. DNA for the CDR3: TGTGCCAGCAGTGAACGGACAGGGAAGGGCACCGGGGAGCTGTTTTTT. Translation gives CASSERTGKGTGELFF.

This clonotype has at least ten counts. V is TRBV10-3 and J is TRBJ1-1; D not certain. The CDR3 extends over 14 amino acids. Germline CDR1 is ENHRY and CDR2 is SYGVKD. Trimming shortened V by 6 bases and J by 2 bases, and 13 bases separated the two germline ends. CDR3 in DNA: TGTGCCATCAGGGGGTTTGGGCCCAACACTGAAGCTTTCTTT. Protein: CAIRGFGPNTEAFF.

The genes are TRBV3-1 and TRBJ1-5, with D possibly being TRBD1 (5 bases). Trimming removed 0 bases from V and 5 bases from J, with 11 bases in between. The V gene's germline CDR1 is LGHDT and CDR2 YNNKEL (reference sequence). The CDR3 sequence is 15 residues long. The CDR3 DNA follows: TGTGCCAGCAGCCAAGATGCAGGGCTGGATCAGCCCCAGCATTTT. This translates into CASSQDAGLDQPQHF.

This clonotype was observed at least ten times. The chain is built from TRBV3-1 and TRBJ1-1, with 7 bases fitting TRBD1. CDR1 is LGHDT and CDR2 is YNNKEL in the germline V gene (reference sequence). The CDR3 has 15 amino acids. V lost 2 bases and J lost 1; bases outside the gene matches: 4. The CDR3 protein is CASSQPGQWNTEAFF. In DNA form, the CDR3 reads TGTGCCAGCAGCCAACCGGGACAGTGGAACACTGAAGCTTTCTTT.

The J gene is TRBJ1-4, the V gene TRBV10-3; D is perhaps TRBD1 (5 bases). The CDR3 runs 13 residues. Germline CDR1 reads ENHRY; CDR2 reads SYGVKD. V was pared by 9 bases and J by 4 bases, with 12 bases between. CDR3 coding DNA: TGTGCCATTCGAGCAGGGAATAATGAAAAACTGTTTTTT. It yields the protein CAIRAGNNEKLFF.